This TCR beta chain emerged from a study of CD8 T cells in Susac syndrome. Germline values: CDR1 MNHEY, CDR2 SVGEGT. The CDR3 has 13 residues. The germline V and J ends were trimmed by 6 bases and 0 bases, with 8 bases remaining between them. Reverse transcription of about 0.45 to 1 ug RNA was performed with random hexamers. Each CDR3 protein gets one entry after TCRdb re-called the immunoSEQ multiplex PCR reads with MiXCR. Of 250,000 to 300,000 distinct CDR3 sequences in the sample, around 85% were seen once. The chain has TRBV6-2 or TRBV6-3 and TRBJ1-1; no clear D gene. Sequenced sample: CD8+ T cells from PBMCs. The clonotype originates from a human donor with multiple sclerosis. The CDR3, as DNA: TGTGCCAGCAGAGGCTCGCTGAACACTGAAGCTTTCTTT. It specifies CASRGSLNTEAFF.